The clone carrying this TCR beta chain was found a few times. No antigen is known for it. The entry originates in a study of cytomegalovirus exposure and HLA in healthy donors. Germline V lookup: CDR1 MNHNY, CDR2 SVGAGI (reference sequence). This CDR3 comprises 15 residues. Losses at the gene ends were 3 bases for V and 5 bases for J; bases not matched to a gene: 6. Study-wide results and limits: Later analysis identified some 16,000 TCR beta sequences associated with HLA alleles, using a false discovery rate threshold of 0.05.

Primers included in the PCR were 60 Vbeta and 13 Jbeta primers. Sequencing was performed with immunoSEQ multiplex PCR; in TCRdb, only in-frame clones are kept and a portion is missing. Among 150,000 to 200,000 clones listed, 55% to 80% were seen once. This sequence joins TRBV6-6 and TRBJ2-3; 9 positions agree with TRBD2. This receptor was taken from a woman aged 18-30 years in good health and CMV-seropositive. Sequenced material: PBMCs. CDR3 DNA sequence: TGTGCCAGCAGTTATGGCGGGAGGGCGGAAGATACGCAGTATTTT. This gives the protein CASSYGGRAEDTQYF.